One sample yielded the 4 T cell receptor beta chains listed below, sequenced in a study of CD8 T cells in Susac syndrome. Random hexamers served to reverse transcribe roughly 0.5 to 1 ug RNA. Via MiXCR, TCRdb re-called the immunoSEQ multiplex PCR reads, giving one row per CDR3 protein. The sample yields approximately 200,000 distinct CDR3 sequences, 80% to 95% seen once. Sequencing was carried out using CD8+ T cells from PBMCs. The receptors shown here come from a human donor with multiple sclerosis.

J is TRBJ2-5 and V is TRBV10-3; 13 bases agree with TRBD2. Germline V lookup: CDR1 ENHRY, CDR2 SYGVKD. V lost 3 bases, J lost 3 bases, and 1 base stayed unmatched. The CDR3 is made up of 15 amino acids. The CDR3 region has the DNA TGTGCCATCAGTGACGGACTAGCGGGAGAAGAGACCCAGTACTTC. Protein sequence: CAISDGLAGEETQYF.

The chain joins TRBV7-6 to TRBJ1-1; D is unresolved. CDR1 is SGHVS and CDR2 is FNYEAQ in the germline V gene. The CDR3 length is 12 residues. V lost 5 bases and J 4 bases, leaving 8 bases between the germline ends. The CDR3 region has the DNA TGTGCCAGCAGCCCCTACAGCACTGAAGCTTTCTTT. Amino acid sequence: CASSPYSTEAFF.

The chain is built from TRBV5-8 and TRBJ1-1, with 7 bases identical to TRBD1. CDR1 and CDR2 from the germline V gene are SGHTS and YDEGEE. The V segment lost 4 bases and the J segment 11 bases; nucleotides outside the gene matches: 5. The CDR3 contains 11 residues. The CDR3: CASSPGQRAFF. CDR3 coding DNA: TGTGCCAGCAGCCCGGGACAGAGGGCTTTCTTT.

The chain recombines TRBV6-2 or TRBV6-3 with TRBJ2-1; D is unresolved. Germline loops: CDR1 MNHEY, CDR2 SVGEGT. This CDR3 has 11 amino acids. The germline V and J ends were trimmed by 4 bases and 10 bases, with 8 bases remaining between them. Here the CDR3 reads CASSSRVEQFF. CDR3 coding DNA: TGTGCCAGCAGTTCCAGAGTGGAGCAGTTCTTC.